These 2 T cell receptor beta chains were all obtained from the same sample, sequenced in a study of CD8+CD57+ T cells in acquired aplastic anemia. Genomic DNA acted as the template from which TCR beta VDJ combination and CDR3 sequence profiling were carried out. TCRdb independently ran MiXCR on the reads; one entry per CDR3 protein. The data contain some 170,000 distinct CDR3 sequences, roughly 47% of them singletons. Sequenced: sorted CD4+, CD8+, or CD8+CD57+ T cells (not recorded which) from PBMCs. These receptors were taken from a human donor in good health.

This clonotype was counted only a few times. Germline and junction disagree at one end, which may indicate a read error. This chain links TRBV6-2 or TRBV6-3 with TRBJ2-1; TRBD2 aligns across 9 bases. The germline V gene has CDR1 MNHEY and CDR2 SVGEGT. The CDR3 contains 15 residues. CDR3 nucleotides: TGTGCCAGCAGTTACTCTGGACTAGCGTCCAATGAGCAGTCCTTC. Its protein is CASSYSGLASNEQSF.

As concerns this clonotype: One end of the junction is discordant with germline, which a read error may explain. The CDR3 reads CASSIDGISTDTRYF. For the CDR3, the DNA is TGTGCCAGCAGTATAGACGGAATTAGCACAGATACGCGGTATTTT. The chain carries TRBV25-1 and TRBJ2-3; no firm D call. The CDR3 is 15 amino acids. Per germline, CDR1 MGHDK and CDR2 SYGVNS.